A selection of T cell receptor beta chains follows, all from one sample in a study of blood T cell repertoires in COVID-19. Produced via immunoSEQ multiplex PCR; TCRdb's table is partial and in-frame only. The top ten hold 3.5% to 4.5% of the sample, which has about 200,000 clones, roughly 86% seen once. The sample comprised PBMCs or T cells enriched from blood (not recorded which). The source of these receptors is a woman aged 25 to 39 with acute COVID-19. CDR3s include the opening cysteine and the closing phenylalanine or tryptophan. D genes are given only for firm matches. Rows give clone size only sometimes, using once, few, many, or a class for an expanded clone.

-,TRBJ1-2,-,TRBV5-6,CASSLGGLDGYTF,TGTGCCAGCAGCTTGGGAGGTCTAGATGGCTACACCTTC
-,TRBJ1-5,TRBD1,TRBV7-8,CASSEGIGGSNQPQHF,TGTGCCAGCAGTGAGGGAATAGGGGGCAGCAATCAGCCCCAGCATTTT
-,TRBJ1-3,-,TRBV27,CASSLSSGNTIYF,TGTGCCAGCAGTTTATCGTCGGGAAACACCATATATTTT
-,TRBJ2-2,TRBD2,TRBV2,CASSARGLAGPTGKLFF,TGTGCCAGCAGTGCTAGAGGACTAGCGGGGCCTACCGGGAAGCTGTTTTTT
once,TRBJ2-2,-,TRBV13,CASSPMDRRVTGELFF,TGTGCCAGCAGCCCCATGGACAGAAGGGTCACCGGGGAGCTGTTTTTT
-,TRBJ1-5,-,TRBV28,CASSSGSAERPQHF,TGTGCCAGCAGTTCCGGGTCCGCCGAACGGCCCCAGCATTTT
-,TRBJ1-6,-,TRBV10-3,CAISPTGSLNSPLHF,TGTGCCATCAGTCCTACCGGGAGCCTAAATTCACCCCTCCACTTT
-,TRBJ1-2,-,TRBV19,CASSIGARNYGYTF,TGTGCCAGTAGTATAGGGGCGAGAAACTATGGCTACACCTTC
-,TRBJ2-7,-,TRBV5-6,CASSLGGDHYEQYF,TGTGCCAGCAGCTTGGGGGGGGACCACTACGAGCAGTACTTC
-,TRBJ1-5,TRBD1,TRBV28,CATTGAPNQPQHF,TGTGCCACCACAGGGGCCCCCAATCAGCCCCAGCATTTT
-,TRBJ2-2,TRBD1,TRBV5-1,CASSTVLRDRGSPGELFF,TGCGCCAGCAGCACCGTTCTCCGGGACAGGGGTTCCCCCGGGGAGCTGTTTTTT
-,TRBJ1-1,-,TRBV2,CASSDPGGDTEAFF,TGTGCCAGCAGTGATCCGGGAGGGGACACTGAAGCTTTCTTT
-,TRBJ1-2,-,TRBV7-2,CASSWNRVPNYGYTF,TGTGCCAGCAGCTGGAACAGGGTCCCCAACTATGGCTACACCTTC
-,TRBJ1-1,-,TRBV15,CATSRDPGPNTEAFF,TGTGCCACCAGCAGAGACCCAGGTCCGAACACTGAAGCTTTCTTT
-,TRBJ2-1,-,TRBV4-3,CASSQDSRVEQFF,TGCGCCAGCAGCCAAGATAGCAGGGTCGAACAGTTCTTC
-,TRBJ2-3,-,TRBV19,CASSISPRSRDTQYF,TGTGCCAGTAGTATTTCCCCCAGAAGTCGAGATACGCAGTATTTT
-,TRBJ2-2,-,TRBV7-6,CASSPFRGGLITGELFF,TGTGCCAGCAGCCCTTTTAGGGGGGGCCTTATTACCGGGGAGCTGTTTTTT
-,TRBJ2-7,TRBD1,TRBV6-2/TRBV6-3,CASSSKDRGVWEQYF,TGTGCCAGCAGTTCTAAGGACAGGGGAGTATGGGAGCAGTACTTC
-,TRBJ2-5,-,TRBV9,CASSVGGTQETQYF,TGTGCCAGCAGCGTAGGAGGCACCCAAGAGACCCAGTACTTC
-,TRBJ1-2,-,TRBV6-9,CANYPRRGQGYGYTF,TGTGCCAACTATCCGCGGCGGGGCCAAGGATATGGCTACACCTTC
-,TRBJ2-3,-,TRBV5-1,CASRATDTQYF,TGCGCCAGCAGGGCCACAGATACGCAGTATTTT
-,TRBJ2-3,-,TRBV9,CASSVTTDTQYF,TGTGCCAGCAGCGTAACTACAGATACGCAGTATTTT
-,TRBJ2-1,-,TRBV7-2,CASSLTGTRGNEQFF,TGTGCCAGCAGCTTAACGGGGACGCGGGGCAATGAGCAGTTCTTC
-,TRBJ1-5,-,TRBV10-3,CAISEVRGGDQPQHF,TGTGCCATCAGTGAGGTCAGGGGCGGAGATCAGCCCCAGCATTTT
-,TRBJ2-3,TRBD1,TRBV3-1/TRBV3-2,CASSSRTGGLTDTQYF,TGTGCCAGCAGCTCCAGGACAGGGGGCCTTACAGATACGCAGTATTTT
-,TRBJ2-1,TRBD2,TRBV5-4,CASSLKRGGSYNEQFF,TGTGCCAGCAGCTTGAAGCGGGGGGGCTCCTACAATGAGCAGTTCTTC
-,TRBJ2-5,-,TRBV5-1,CASSKETGKFQETQYF,TGCGCCAGCAGCAAAGAAACAGGGAAATTTCAAGAGACCCAGTACTTC
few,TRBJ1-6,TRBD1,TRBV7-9,CASSLTGGGDSPLHF,TGTGCCAGCAGCTTAACAGGGGGCGGCGATTCACCCCTCCACTTT
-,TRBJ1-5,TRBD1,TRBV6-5,CASREDRVGQPQHF,TGTGCCAGCAGGGAGGACAGGGTTGGTCAGCCCCAGCATTTT
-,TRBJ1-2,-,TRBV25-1,CASSEWGGYYGYTF,TGTGCCAGCAGTGAATGGGGGGGGTACTATGGCTACACCTTC
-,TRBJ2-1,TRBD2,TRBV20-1,CSASLRGDSYNEQFF,TGCAGTGCTAGTTTGCGGGGGGACTCCTACAATGAGCAGTTCTTC
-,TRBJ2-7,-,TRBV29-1,CSVETNGGSYEQYF,TGCAGCGTTGAGACCAACGGGGGCTCCTACGAGCAGTACTTC
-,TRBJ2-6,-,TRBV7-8,CASSFGGAPSGANVLTF,TGTGCCAGCAGCTTTGGGGGGGCCCCTTCTGGGGCCAACGTCCTGACTTTC
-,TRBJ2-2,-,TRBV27,CASGMKGHWNTGELFF,TGTGCCAGCGGGATGAAGGGACATTGGAACACCGGGGAGCTGTTTTTT
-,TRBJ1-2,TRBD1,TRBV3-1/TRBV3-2,CASSPIPGQSFNYGYTF,TGTGCCAGCAGCCCGATACCGGGACAGAGTTTTAACTATGGCTACACCTTC
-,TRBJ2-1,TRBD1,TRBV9,CASSTTGGEQFF,TGTGCCAGCAGCACGACAGGGGGTGAGCAGTTCTTC
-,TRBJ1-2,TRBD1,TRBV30,CAWTGGRNYGYTF,TGTGCCTGGACAGGGGGCCGAAACTATGGCTACACCTTC
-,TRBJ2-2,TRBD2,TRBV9,CASSGQAGGGELFF,TGTGCCAGCAGCGGGCAGGCGGGAGGCGGGGAGCTGTTTTTT
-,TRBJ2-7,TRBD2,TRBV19,CASSAGAYEQYF,TGTGCCAGTAGCGCGGGAGCCTACGAGCAGTACTTC
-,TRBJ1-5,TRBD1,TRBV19,CASSTPGTGGRQPQHF,TGTGCCAGTAGTACCCCCGGGACAGGGGGCCGTCAGCCCCAGCATTTT
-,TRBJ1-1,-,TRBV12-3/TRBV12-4,CASTMDRNTEAFF,TGTGCCAGCACCATGGACAGGAACACTGAAGCTTTCTTT
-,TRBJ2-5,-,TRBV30,CAWSVLYRSQETQYF,TGTGCCTGGAGTGTATTGTACAGGTCACAAGAGACCCAGTACTTC
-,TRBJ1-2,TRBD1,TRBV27,CASRPWRGQNYGYTF,TGTGCCAGCAGGCCCTGGAGGGGACAGAACTATGGCTACACCTTC
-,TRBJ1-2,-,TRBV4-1,CASSQPLAGRGYTF,TGCGCCAGCAGCCAACCATTAGCAGGGCGAGGCTACACCTTC
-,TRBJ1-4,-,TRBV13,CASSLSREGEKLFF,TGTGCCAGCAGCTTATCCAGGGAAGGCGAAAAACTGTTTTTT
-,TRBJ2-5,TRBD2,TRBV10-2,CASSDLGEGSETQYF,TGCGCCAGCAGTGATTTAGGGGAGGGTTCAGAGACCCAGTACTTC
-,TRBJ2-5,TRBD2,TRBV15,CATSRDWAGGETQYF,TGTGCCACCAGCAGAGATTGGGCGGGGGGAGAGACCCAGTACTTC